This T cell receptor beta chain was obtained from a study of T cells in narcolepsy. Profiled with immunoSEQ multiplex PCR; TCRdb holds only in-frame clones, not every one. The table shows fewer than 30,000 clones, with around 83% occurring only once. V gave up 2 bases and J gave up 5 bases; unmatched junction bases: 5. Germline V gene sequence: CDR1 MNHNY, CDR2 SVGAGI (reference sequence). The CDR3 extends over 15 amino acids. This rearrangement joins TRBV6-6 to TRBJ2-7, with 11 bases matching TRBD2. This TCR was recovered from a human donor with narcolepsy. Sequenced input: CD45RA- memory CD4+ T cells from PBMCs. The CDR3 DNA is TGTGCCAGCAGTTACACTAGCGGGAGCACCCACGAGCAGTACTTC. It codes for CASSYTSGSTHEQYF.